This entry describes one T cell receptor beta chain. What antigen it recognizes has not been identified. Nothing much larger sits one base from this clone, and base qualities are not available. This sample is drawn from a study of control samples from healthy donors and cancer patients (dated by TCRdb to 2018 to 2020). Libraries came from the immunoSEQ multiplex PCR assay. TCRdb provides this immuneACCESS table in a form limited to in-frame rearrangements. Some clones are lacking; in checked studies, under half of them reflect an unresolved V gene, and why the rest are absent is not known. Across this sample there are 100,000 to 110,000 clones, with roughly 90% seen only once. Together, the top ten hold more than 15% of the sample. V lost 3 bases and J lost 7 bases; the stretch between them is 19 bases long. Measured from the cysteine to the phenylalanine, the CDR3 is 15 residues long. Just CDR3 DNA is preserved here, 45 bases in frame from base 1. CDR1 and CDR2 (GTSNPN, SVGIG) derive from the germline V gene (reference sequence).

This sequence originates from a woman in her forties or fifties in good health. The sequenced material came from blood. The chain links TRBV30 with TRBJ2-1; tentative D gene TRBD2, with 6 bases matching. The DNA sequence is TGTGCCTGGAGGGCCCTTGGCGGGATGTGGAATGAGCAGTTCTTC. Translated, it gives CAWRALGGMWNEQFF.